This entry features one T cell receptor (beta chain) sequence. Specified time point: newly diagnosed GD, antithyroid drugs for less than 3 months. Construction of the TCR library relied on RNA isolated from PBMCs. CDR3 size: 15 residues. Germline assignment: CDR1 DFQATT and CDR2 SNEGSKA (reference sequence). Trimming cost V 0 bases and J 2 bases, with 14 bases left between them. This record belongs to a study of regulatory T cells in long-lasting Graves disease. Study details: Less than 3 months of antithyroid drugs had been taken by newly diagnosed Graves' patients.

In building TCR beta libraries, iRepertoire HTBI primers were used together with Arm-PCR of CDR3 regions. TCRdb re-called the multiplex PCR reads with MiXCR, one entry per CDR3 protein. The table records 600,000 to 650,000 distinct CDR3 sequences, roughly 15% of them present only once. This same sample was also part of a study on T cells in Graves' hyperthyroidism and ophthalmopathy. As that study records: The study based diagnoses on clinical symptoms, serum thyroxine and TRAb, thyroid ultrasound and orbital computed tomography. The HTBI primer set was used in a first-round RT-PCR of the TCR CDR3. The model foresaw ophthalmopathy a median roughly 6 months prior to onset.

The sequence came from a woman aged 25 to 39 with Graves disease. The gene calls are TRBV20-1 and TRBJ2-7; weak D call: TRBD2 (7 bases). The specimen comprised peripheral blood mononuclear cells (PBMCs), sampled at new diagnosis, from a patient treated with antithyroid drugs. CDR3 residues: CSARDHGGATYEQYF. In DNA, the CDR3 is TGCAGTGCTAGAGATCATGGGGGGGCCACCTACGAGCAGTACTTC.